One TCR beta chain is described in this entry. This clonotype was counted ten times or more. No cognate antigen has been identified for it. Base quality data are lacking; no much larger clone is found one base away. This sample was taken from a study of T-cell memory formation after mild COVID-19 (dated by TCRdb to about 2021). Concerning the study at large: TCR sequence clusters from the two donors were found to be largely donor specific. Longitudinal TCRalpha and TCRbeta repertoire sequencing tracked T-cell clones expanding and contracting after mild COVID-19 in two donors. The cohort comprised two young, previously healthy adult volunteers, one female and one male. The paper as a whole reports these results and caveats: Some responding clones were detected in pre-infection memory, suggesting pre-existing cross-reactive memory T cells joined the SARS-CoV-2 response. From day 15 to 85, contracting clones showed balanced CD4/CD8 phenotypes, whereas a second wave of clones that expanded from day 15 to 37 leaned towards CD4+. Contracting CD4+ clones turned up mainly in the CM and EM memory subsets, whereas EMRA was where CD8+ clones were enriched. SARS-CoV-2 specificity was not confirmed for the second-wave clones peaking on day 37. The study included only a couple of mild cases, and larger cohorts that include severe cases with pre-infection samples were judged to be necessary.

Ficoll-Paque density gradient centrifugation was used to isolate PBMCs. TCRdb lists the instrument as Illumina NovaSeq 6000. cDNA libraries for TCRalpha and TCRbeta were prepared by 5'RACE using constant-segment primers, with sample barcodes and unique molecular identifiers added. Trizol reagent was used to extract RNA from every sample. Amplification of the libraries took two PCR steps, and the second step added a second sample barcode plus Illumina TruSeq adapters. Sequencing of libraries was performed on an Illumina NovaSeq with 2 x 150 bp paired-end reads. As for the original processing: Demultiplexing of reads and collapsing into UMI-guided consensus sequences were performed with migec v1.2.7. With mixcr v2.1.11, UMI consensuses were aligned to TRA and TRB V and J templates and assembled into clonotypes. A clonotype was counted as expanded or contracted only if both edgeR and NoisET called the change significant, with noise models trained on biological replicates. For edgeR calls, the thresholds were a false discovery rate-adjusted p below 0.01 and a log2 fold-change of 1. As an exploratory analysis of dynamics, PCA with hierarchical clustering was applied to max-normalized trajectories of the 1000 most abundant clonotypes. Separately sequenced CD4+ and CD8+ repertoires were used to assign a CD4 or CD8 phenotype to each responding clone. TCRdb reran the public reads through fastp at Q25 and MiXCR, keeping productive beta chains. Entries are consolidated by CDR3 protein sequence, retaining the most common genes and DNA. None of the V and J calls come from the authors' own analysis; TCRdb made them. This sample has approximately 500,000 distinct CDR3 sequences in its table, and roughly 25% of those were observed once. The ten largest clones take up 9.5% to 15% of the sample.

The sample comprised PBMCs or a T cell subset sorted from them (not recorded which). The receptor was derived from an adult woman who had mild COVID-19 (a few samples of this study predate the infection). The sample titles of this study are shuffled in the database, so cell type and time point are left out; the donor was told from shared clones.

The sequence in DNA is TGTGCCAGCAGCTTGGGGGTCAGGGGGAACACTGAAGCTTTCTTT. It is translated as CASSLGVRGNTEAFF. The V gene is TRBV5-5 and the J gene is TRBJ1-1; TRBD1 is a possible D gene, resting on 6 matching bases. The germline ends are 10 bases apart after V is trimmed by 0 bases and J by 1 base. The CDR3 has 15 amino acids, counting the end cysteine and phenylalanine. The kept DNA is CDR3 alone, 45 bases in frame from the first base. From a lookup of the germline V gene (reference sequence), CDR1 and CDR2 are SGHKS and YYEKEE.